This T cell receptor beta chain was identified in a study of CD8+ T cells in alopecia areata. Study-level background: Percent affected scalp area, the SALT score, rated treated patients' severity.

Study outcomes and limitations: For patients receiving tofacitinib, scalp clonality and expanded CD8+ clones among the top 100 significantly decreased. Sequencing of scalp tissue also captures the resident alphabeta T cells of normal skin.

RNA, once extracted, was reverse transcribed into cDNA for use as the sequencing template. Here immunoSEQ multiplex PCR was the method, and the copy in TCRdb shows in-frame clones only, minus some. The repertoire holds more than 150,000 clones, around 51% seen once, with about 9.4% in the top ten. This clone was found a few times. What it binds is unknown. The CDR3 totals 17 residues. CDR1 and CDR2 from the germline V gene are SGDLS and YYNGEE. V shed 0 bases and J 5 bases; nucleotides not matched to a gene: 8. Indicated treatment: oral pan-JAK inhibitor, 5-10 mg twice daily. The TCR originated in a human donor with alopecia areata. This specimen was CD8+ T cells sorted from blood, taken around week 54, from a patient treated with tofacitinib. The rearrangement uses TRBV9 and TRBJ2-3; 11 bases match TRBD2. The CDR3 region is CASSVGGSGGAGDTQYF. The CDR3, as DNA: TGTGCCAGCAGCGTAGGAGGTAGCGGGGGGGCAGGAGATACGCAGTATTTT.